This entry concerns a single T cell receptor (beta chain). No antigen is known for it. V gave up 3 bases and J gave up 4 bases; unmatched junction bases: 8. The CDR3 runs 16 residues. Looked up from germline, CDR1 is KGHDR and CDR2 is SFDVKD. The sample originates from a study of T cells in Graves' hyperthyroidism and ophthalmopathy. Study observations and caveats: In simple terms, a model built on 13 V-J features told ophthalmopathy apart from stable hyperthyroidism. Most thyroid-expanded clonotypes above 0.001 were also found in blood.

Authors of the study amplified TCR beta CDR3 regions from RNA transcripts. Primed by the HTBI set, a first-round RT-PCR was run on the TCR CDR3. TCRdb analysed the multiplex PCR reads with MiXCR anew, one entry per CDR3 protein. This table holds hundreds of thousands of distinct CDR3 sequences, around 13% found once. The source of this sequence is a woman aged 50 to 60 with Graves' ophthalmopathy. The sequenced sample consisted of blood. The chain joins TRBV24-1 to TRBJ2-1; TRBD2 matches at 7 bases. The CDR3 here is CATSDTWAGAYNEQFF. CDR3 coding DNA: TGTGCCACCAGTGATACTTGGGCGGGAGCTTACAATGAGCAGTTCTTC.